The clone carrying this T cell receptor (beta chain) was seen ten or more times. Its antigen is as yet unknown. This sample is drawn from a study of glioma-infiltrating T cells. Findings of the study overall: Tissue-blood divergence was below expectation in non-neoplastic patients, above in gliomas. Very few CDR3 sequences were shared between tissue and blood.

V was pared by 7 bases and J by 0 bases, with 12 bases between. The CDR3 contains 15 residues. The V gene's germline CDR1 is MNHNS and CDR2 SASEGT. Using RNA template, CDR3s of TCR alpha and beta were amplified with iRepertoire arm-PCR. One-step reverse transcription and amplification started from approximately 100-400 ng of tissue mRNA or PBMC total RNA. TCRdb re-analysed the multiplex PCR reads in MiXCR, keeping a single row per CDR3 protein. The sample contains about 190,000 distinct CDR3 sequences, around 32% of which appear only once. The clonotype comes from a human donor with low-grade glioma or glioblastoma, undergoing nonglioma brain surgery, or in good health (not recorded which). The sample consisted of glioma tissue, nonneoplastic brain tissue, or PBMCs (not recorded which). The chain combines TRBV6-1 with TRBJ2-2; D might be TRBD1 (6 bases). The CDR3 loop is CASIRQDANTGELFF. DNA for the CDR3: TGTGCCAGCATCCGACAGGACGCGAACACCGGGGAGCTGTTTTTT.